These 30 T cell receptor beta chains were all obtained from the same sample, sequenced in a study of blood T cell repertoires in COVID-19. Clones were sequenced by immunoSEQ multiplex PCR, and TCRdb holds only the in-frame ones, with some missing. The table lists roughly 200,000 clones, 81% of them singletons. Specimen: peripheral blood. These receptors came from a woman between 35 and 50 years old with COVID-19, enrolled during active disease.

The chain joins TRBV29-1 to TRBJ2-2, with D uncertain. Trimming took 7 bases from V and 5 from J, leaving 8 bases between them. Germline-derived CDR1 and CDR2 are SQVTM and ANQGSEA. The CDR3 is 11 residues long. DNA for the CDR3: TGCAGCGGAAGCTTTACCGGGGAGCTGTTTTTT. The encoded protein is CSGSFTGELFF.

This clone was seen once. This chain uses TRBV12-5 with TRBJ2-7, with D perhaps matching TRBD1 (5 bases). This CDR3 has 16 amino acids. Germline CDR1 and CDR2: LGHNT and FRNRAP. V lost 0 bases, J lost 2 bases, and 14 bases lay in between. CDR3 bases: TGTGCTAGTGGTTTGGTACTGGGGCAGGGTCCCTACGAGCAGTACGTC. It yields the protein CASGLVLGQGPYEQYV.

The V and J genes are TRBV12-5 and TRBJ2-3; D unclear. This CDR3 has 15 amino acids. Trimming shortened V by 1 base and J by 2 bases, and 10 bases separated the two germline ends. The germline CDR1 and CDR2 sequences are LGHNT and FRNRAP. CDR3 sequence: CASGLASVVTDTQYF. CDR3 DNA sequence: TGTGCTAGTGGTTTGGCCTCGGTGGTCACAGATACGCAGTATTTT.

This clone was seen only once. The J gene is TRBJ1-3, the V gene TRBV6-5; 9 positions agree with TRBD1. V trimming: 6 bases; J trimming: 3 bases; junction bases outside the gene matches: 6. The CDR3 covers 15 residues. Germline V gene data show CDR1 as MNHEY and CDR2 as SVGAGI. CDR3 residues: CASSPGQGFGNTIYF. For the CDR3, the DNA is TGTGCCAGCAGCCCCGGACAGGGGTTTGGAAACACCATATATTTT.

The rearrangement joins TRBV7-8 to TRBJ2-1; a weak D match, TRBD2 (5 bases). The CDR3 runs to 13 residues. Trimming took 1 base from V and 6 from J, leaving 7 bases between them. Germline V gene lookup returns CDR1 SGHVS and CDR2 FQNEAQ. CDR3 sequence (DNA): TGTGCCAGCAGCTTAGTCGGAGGCAATGAGCAGTTCTTC. Amino acid sequence: CASSLVGGNEQFF.

This clone was observed a handful of times. This rearrangement joins TRBV7-3 to TRBJ2-7, with TRBD2 matching over 9 bases. The ends lost 1 base at V and 5 bases at J; junction bases unmatched: 3. The CDR3 runs 14 residues. Germline V gene sequence: CDR1 SGHTA, CDR2 FQGTGA. CDR3 amino acids: CASSLNSGSNEQYF. In DNA form, the CDR3 reads TGTGCCAGCAGCTTAAATAGCGGGAGTAACGAGCAGTACTTC.

This rearrangement joins TRBV4-1 to TRBJ2-5; 9 bases are a match to TRBD2. CDR1 is MGHRA, CDR2 YSYEKL, per germline. This CDR3 has 14 residues. With V trimmed by 3 bases and J by 5 bases, 4 bases remained unmatched. CDR3 protein: CASSQVGLAETQYF. In nucleotides, the CDR3 is TGCGCCAGCAGCCAGGTGGGACTAGCTGAGACCCAGTACTTC.

This clone was recorded a few times. The chain joins TRBV20-1 to TRBJ1-5; perhaps TRBD1 as D (6 bases). Trimming shortened V by 3 bases and J by 8 bases, and 11 bases separated the two germline ends. Germline CDR1 is DFQATT and CDR2 is SNEGSKA (reference sequence). This CDR3 spans 12 amino acids. The CDR3 sequence: CSASSGGKPQHF. CDR3 DNA: TGCAGTGCTAGTTCTGGGGGCAAGCCCCAGCATTTT.

The table lists this clone with a count of one. This chain uses TRBV28 with TRBJ2-5; 8 bases align to TRBD2. The CDR3 runs to 14 residues. V was clipped by 6 bases and J by 9 bases; unmatched bases: 12. CDR1 and CDR2 (germline): MDHEN, SYDVKM. The CDR3 DNA is TGTGCCAGCAGACATCCTCCGGGACTAGGGGCCCAGTACTTC. This sequence encodes CASRHPPGLGAQYF.

The chain carries TRBV19 and TRBJ1-1, with 8 nucleotides matching TRBD1. The CDR3 has 12 amino acids. The V gene's germline CDR1 is LNHDA and CDR2 SQIVND (reference sequence). The V segment lost 6 bases and the J segment 5 bases; nucleotides outside the gene matches: 2. The CDR3 coding sequence is TGTGCCAGTAGGACAGGGGTTACTGAAGCTTTCTTT. Translation: CASRTGVTEAFF.

The chain employs TRBV5-6 and TRBJ1-6, with 9 bases lining up with TRBD1. The length of the CDR3 is 17 residues. The ends lost 3 bases at V and 1 base at J; junction bases unmatched: 5. The germline V gene encodes CDR1 SGHDT and CDR2 YYEEEE. CDR3 in amino acids: CASSSDRGFSYNSPLHF. CDR3 in DNA: TGTGCCAGCAGCTCCGACAGGGGGTTTTCCTATAATTCACCCCTCCACTTT.

The rearrangement uses TRBV7-2 and TRBJ2-7; D is ambiguous. Germline CDR1 and CDR2: SGHTA and FQGNSA. V was pared by 0 bases and J by 2 bases, with 8 bases between. The CDR3 contains 14 residues. The CDR3 spells CASSLAPQTYEQYF. CDR3 bases: TGTGCCAGCAGCTTAGCGCCTCAGACCTACGAGCAGTACTTC.

This chain uses TRBV29-1 with TRBJ2-5; no reliable D call. Trimming took off 3 bases at V and 5 bases at J, with 10 bases between the two ends. The CDR3 extends over 12 amino acids. Germline-derived CDR1 and CDR2 are SQVTM and ANQGSEA. CDR3: CSVDQQAETQYF. The CDR3 DNA follows: TGCAGCGTTGACCAGCAGGCGGAGACCCAGTACTTC.

This clone has only a few counts. V and J are TRBV28 and TRBJ1-2; TRBD1 aligns across 12 bases. CDR3 size: 15 residues. Germline values: CDR1 MDHEN, CDR2 SYDVKM. J gave up 4 bases and V 3 bases, and 3 bases lay outside the gene matches. This chain's CDR3 is CASSFPGQGAYGYTF. The CDR3 DNA reads TGTGCCAGCAGTTTCCCGGGACAGGGGGCCTATGGCTACACCTTC.

The chain couples TRBV18 to TRBJ1-1; D unresolved. From germline, CDR1 is KGHSH and CDR2 LQKENI. The CDR3 consists of 13 residues. The CDR3 here is CASLAGMNTEAFF. The CDR3 nucleotides read TGTGCTAGCCTTGCGGGGATGAACACTGAAGCTTTCTTT.

Only one count was recorded for this clone. The J gene is TRBJ2-7, the V gene TRBV18, with D perhaps matching TRBD1 (6 bases). The germline V gene encodes CDR1 KGHSH and CDR2 LQKENI. This CDR3 region has 13 residues. Trimming took off 3 bases at V and 2 bases at J, with 8 bases between the two ends. The CDR3 nucleotides are TGTGCCAGCTCACCTAACAGGGCCTACGAGCAGTACGTC. It encodes CASSPNRAYEQYV.

V is TRBV29-1 and J is TRBJ2-2, with D unclear. This CDR3 region has 11 residues. The V gene lost 7 bases and the J gene lost 5 bases, with 8 bases spanning the gap. CDR1 is SQVTM and CDR2 is ANQGSEA in the germline V gene. Here the CDR3 reads CSAEETGELFF. The DNA of the CDR3 is TGCAGCGCTGAGGAGACCGGGGAGCTGTTTTTT.

The chain carries TRBV27 and TRBJ2-3; D unclear. V lost 4 bases and J 6 bases, leaving 8 bases between the germline ends. The CDR3 is 12 residues long. Germline assignment: CDR1 MNHEY and CDR2 SMNVEV (reference sequence). CDR3 nucleotides: TGTGCCAGCAGTTCCATCGGGGATACGCAGTATTTT. Its protein product is CASSSIGDTQYF.

V is TRBV19 and J is TRBJ2-1, with a possible D match to TRBD1 (8 bases). Germline CDR1 and CDR2: LNHDA and SQIVND (reference sequence). The CDR3 has 16 residues. The germline V and J ends were trimmed by 5 bases and 2 bases, with 16 bases remaining between them. CDR3 amino acids: CASSPTGGGPYNEQFF. CDR3 nucleotides: TGTGCCAGTAGTCCCACAGGGGGGGGCCCCTACAATGAGCAGTTCTTC.

The V gene is TRBV15, the J gene TRBJ2-5, with 7 nucleotides matching TRBD1. The CDR3 covers 15 residues. CDR1 and CDR2 (germline): LNHNV, YYDKDF (reference sequence). V shed 2 bases, J shed 3 bases, and the junction held 6 bases outside the gene matches. For the CDR3, the DNA is TGTGCCACCAGCAGAACCGGACAGGCCGAAGAGACCCAGTACTTC. It encodes CATSRTGQAEETQYF.

The chain couples TRBV12-3 or TRBV12-4 to TRBJ2-3, with D maybe TRBD2 (6 bases). There are 13 residues in the CDR3. V lost 3 bases and J lost 6, with 10 bases in between. The CDR3 DNA reads as TGTGCCAGCAGTTTGCGGGAAAGGGATACGCAGTATTTT. It yields the protein CASSLRERDTQYF.

This clone appeared a single time. The CDR3: CASSLNNRAGLAGWNEQFF. CDR3 DNA sequence: TGTGCCAGCAGCTTAAATAATCGGGCCGGACTAGCGGGTTGGAATGAGCAGTTCTTC. The gene calls are TRBV7-3 and TRBJ2-1; 11 positions match TRBD2. This CDR3 spans 19 amino acids. Germline V gene data show CDR1 as SGHTA and CDR2 as FQGTGA. Trimming cost V 1 base and J 7 bases; bases outside gene matches: 15. The full variable domain, completed using reference TRBV7-3 and TRBJ2-1, is GAGVSQTPSNKVTEKGKYVELRCDPISGHTALYWYRQSLGQGPEFLIYFQGTGAADDSGLPNDRFFAVRPEGSVSTLKIQRTERGDSAVYLCASSLNNRAGLAGWNEQFFGPGTRLTVL.

This rearrangement joins TRBV20-1 to TRBJ1-1; no clear D gene. The CDR3 is 12 amino acids. The germline V gene has CDR1 DFQATT and CDR2 SNEGSKA (reference sequence). The V gene lost 3 bases and the J gene lost 9 bases, with 14 bases spanning the gap. CDR3 amino acids: CSASPGIAQAFF. The CDR3 nucleotides are TGCAGTGCTAGTCCAGGCATTGCGCAAGCTTTCTTT.

This sequence joins TRBV7-2 and TRBJ1-2, with no clear D. Germline lookup yields CDR1 SGHTA and CDR2 FQGNSA. The V and J ends lost 4 bases and 3 bases respectively, with 12 bases between them. The CDR3 loop spans 14 amino acids. As DNA, the CDR3 is TGTGCCAGCAGCTCCCCAGGTCCCTACTATGGCTACACCTTC. It specifies CASSSPGPYYGYTF. The full variable domain, rest sourced from reference TRBV7-2 and TRBJ1-2, is GAGVSQSPSNKVTEKGKDVELRCDPISGHTALYWYRQSLGQGLEFLIYFQGNSAPDKSGLPSDRFSAERTGGSVSTLTIQRTQQEDSAVYLCASSSPGPYYGYTFGSGTRLTVV.

The sample holds one count of this clone. CDR3 in amino acids: CASSLTVANYGYTF. As DNA, the CDR3 is TGTGCCAGCAGTTTGACAGTGGCGAACTATGGCTACACCTTC. The genes are TRBV27 and TRBJ1-2; maybe TRBD1 (5 bases). CDR3 length: 14 amino acids. Germline CDR1 MNHEY, CDR2 SMNVEV (reference sequence). Trimming pared 3 bases from V and 2 bases from J, leaving 10 bases between.

The V and J genes are TRBV19 and TRBJ2-1, with 9 positions matching TRBD2. Germline V CDR1 and CDR2: LNHDA, SQIVND (reference sequence). The CDR3 contains 15 residues. J was trimmed by 3 bases and V by 3 bases; bases with no gene match: 3. The CDR3 loop is CASSMGLAIYNEQFF. CDR3 DNA sequence: TGTGCCAGTAGTATGGGACTAGCTATCTACAATGAGCAGTTCTTC.

The V gene is TRBV4-1, the J gene TRBJ1-3; TRBD1 matches at 7 bases. The germline CDR1 and CDR2 sequences are MGHRA and YSYEKL. Germline trimming cut 2 bases from V and 0 bases from J; bases unmatched to any gene: 4. CDR3 length: 16 residues. The CDR3 nucleotides are TGCGCCAGCAGCCAAACGGGGACAGTCTCTGGAAACACCATATATTTT. Translated, it gives CASSQTGTVSGNTIYF.

This chain uses TRBV11-1 with TRBJ2-2, with a weak D call TRBD1 (6 bases). This CDR3 is 15 amino acids long. V lost 5 bases and J 5 bases, leaving 15 bases between the germline ends. Germline lookup yields CDR1 SGHAT and CDR2 FQDESV (reference sequence). The CDR3 coding sequence is TGTGCCAGCAGCCTATCTAGAGACAGGACCGGGGAGCTGTTTTTT. Protein sequence: CASSLSRDRTGELFF.

This clone has only one observation. The CDR3 sequence: CASSARQGTRYGYTF. The CDR3 coding sequence is TGTGCCAGTAGTGCCCGACAGGGGACGCGATATGGCTACACCTTC. The chain uses TRBV19 and TRBJ1-2; 8 bases match TRBD1. Germline V gene data show CDR1 as LNHDA and CDR2 as SQIVND (reference sequence). J lost 5 bases, V lost 5 bases, and 10 bases had no gene match. The CDR3 sequence is 15 residues long.

CDR3 in amino acids: CASSSYRQTSTDTQYF. The CDR3 DNA reads as TGTGCCAGCAGCTCCTACCGACAGACTAGCACAGATACGCAGTATTTT. The chain links TRBV13 to TRBJ2-3; D is possibly TRBD1 (5 bases). Germline loops: CDR1 PRHDT, CDR2 FYEKMQ (reference sequence). This CDR3 contains 16 residues. Trimming cost V 4 bases and J 0 bases, with 14 bases left between them.